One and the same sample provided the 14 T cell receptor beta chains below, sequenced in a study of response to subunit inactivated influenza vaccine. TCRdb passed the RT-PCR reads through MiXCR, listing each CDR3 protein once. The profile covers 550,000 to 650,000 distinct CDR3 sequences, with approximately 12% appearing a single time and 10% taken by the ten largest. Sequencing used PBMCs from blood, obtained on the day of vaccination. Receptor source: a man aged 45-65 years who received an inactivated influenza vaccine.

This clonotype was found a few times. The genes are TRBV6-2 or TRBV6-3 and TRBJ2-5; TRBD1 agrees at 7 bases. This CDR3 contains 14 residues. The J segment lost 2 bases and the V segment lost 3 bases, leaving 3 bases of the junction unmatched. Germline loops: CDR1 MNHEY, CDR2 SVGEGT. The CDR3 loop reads CASSYGDRQETQYF. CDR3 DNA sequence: TGTGCCAGCAGTTATGGGGACAGACAAGAGACCCAGTACTTC.

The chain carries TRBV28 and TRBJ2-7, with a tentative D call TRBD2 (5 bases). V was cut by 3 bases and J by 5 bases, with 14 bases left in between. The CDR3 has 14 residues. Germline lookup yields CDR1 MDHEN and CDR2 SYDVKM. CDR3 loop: CASSFIEGTHEQYF. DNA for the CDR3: TGTGCCAGCAGTTTCATTGAGGGAACCCACGAGCAGTACTTC.

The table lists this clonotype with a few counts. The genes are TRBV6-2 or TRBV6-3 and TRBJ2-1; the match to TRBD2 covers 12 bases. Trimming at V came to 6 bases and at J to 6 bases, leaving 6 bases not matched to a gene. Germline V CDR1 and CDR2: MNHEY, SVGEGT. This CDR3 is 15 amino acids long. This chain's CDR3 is CASRNLAGGTNEQFF. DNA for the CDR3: TGTGCCAGCAGAAACCTAGCGGGGGGGACCAATGAGCAGTTCTTC.

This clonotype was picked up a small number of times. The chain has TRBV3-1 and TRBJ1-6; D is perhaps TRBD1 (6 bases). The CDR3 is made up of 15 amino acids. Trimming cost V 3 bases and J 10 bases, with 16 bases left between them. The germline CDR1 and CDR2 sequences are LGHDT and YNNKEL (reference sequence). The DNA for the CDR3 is TGTGCCAGCAGCCATCCAGCGGGGGCCTTCTCACCCCTCCACTTT. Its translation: CASSHPAGAFSPLHF.

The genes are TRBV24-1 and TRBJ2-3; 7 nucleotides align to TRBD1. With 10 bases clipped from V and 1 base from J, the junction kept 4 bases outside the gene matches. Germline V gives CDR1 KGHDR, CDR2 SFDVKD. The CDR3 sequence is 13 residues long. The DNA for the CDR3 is TGTGCCACGGCCGGGACAGGCACAGATACGCAGTATTTT. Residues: CATAGTGTDTQYF.

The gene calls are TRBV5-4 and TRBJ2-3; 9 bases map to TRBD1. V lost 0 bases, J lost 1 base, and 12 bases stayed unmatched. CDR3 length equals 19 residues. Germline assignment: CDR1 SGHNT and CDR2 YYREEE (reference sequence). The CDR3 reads CASSLEPPGQGRGTDTQYF. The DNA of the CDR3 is TGTGCCAGCAGCTTGGAACCTCCGGGACAGGGTAGGGGCACAGATACGCAGTATTTT.

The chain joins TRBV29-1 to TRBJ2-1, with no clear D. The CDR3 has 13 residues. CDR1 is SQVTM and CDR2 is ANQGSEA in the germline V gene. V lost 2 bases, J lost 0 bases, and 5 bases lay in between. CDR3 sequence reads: CSVERSSYNEQFF. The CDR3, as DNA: TGCAGCGTTGAAAGAAGCTCCTACAATGAGCAGTTCTTC.

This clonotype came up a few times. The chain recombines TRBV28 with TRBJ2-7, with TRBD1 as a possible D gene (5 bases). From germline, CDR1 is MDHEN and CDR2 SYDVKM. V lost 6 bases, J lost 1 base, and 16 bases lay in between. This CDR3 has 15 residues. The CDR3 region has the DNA TGTGCCAGCAGAGAAGGGCTTAAGGGGTCCTACGAGCAGTACTTC. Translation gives CASREGLKGSYEQYF.

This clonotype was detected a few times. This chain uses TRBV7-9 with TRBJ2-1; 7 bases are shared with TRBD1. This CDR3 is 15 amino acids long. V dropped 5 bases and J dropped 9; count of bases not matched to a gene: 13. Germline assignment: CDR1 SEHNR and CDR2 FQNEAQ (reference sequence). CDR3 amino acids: CASSHPYDRDGEQFF. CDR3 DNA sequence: TGTGCCAGCAGCCATCCCTATGACAGGGACGGTGAGCAGTTCTTC.

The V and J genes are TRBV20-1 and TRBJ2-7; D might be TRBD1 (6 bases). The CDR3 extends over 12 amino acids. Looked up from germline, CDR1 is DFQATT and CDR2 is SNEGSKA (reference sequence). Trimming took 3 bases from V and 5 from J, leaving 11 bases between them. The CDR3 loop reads CSASTGFHEQYF. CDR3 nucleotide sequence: TGCAGTGCTAGCACAGGGTTTCACGAGCAGTACTTC.

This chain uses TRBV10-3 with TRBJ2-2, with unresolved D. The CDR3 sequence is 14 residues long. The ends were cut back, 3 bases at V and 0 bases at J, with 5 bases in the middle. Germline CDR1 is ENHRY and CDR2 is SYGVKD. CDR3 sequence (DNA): TGTGCCATCAGTGACACCTCGAACACCGGGGAGCTGTTTTTT. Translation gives CAISDTSNTGELFF.

CDR3 protein: CASSPGRLAGGLGTDTQYF. The DNA for the CDR3 is TGTGCCAGCAGCCCCGGGAGGCTAGCGGGAGGGTTGGGCACAGATACGCAGTATTTT. The V call is TRBV7-8, the J call TRBJ2-3; TRBD2 agrees at 12 bases. V lost 5 bases to trimming and J lost 1 base; unmatched junction nucleotides: 13. Germline CDR1 reads SGHVS; CDR2 reads FQNEAQ. The CDR3 totals 19 residues.

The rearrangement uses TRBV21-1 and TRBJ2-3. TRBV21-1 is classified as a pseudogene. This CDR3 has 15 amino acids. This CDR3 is CASSKNDNSTDTQYF. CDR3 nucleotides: TGTGCCAGCAGCAAAAACGACAATAGCACAGATACGCAGTATTTT.

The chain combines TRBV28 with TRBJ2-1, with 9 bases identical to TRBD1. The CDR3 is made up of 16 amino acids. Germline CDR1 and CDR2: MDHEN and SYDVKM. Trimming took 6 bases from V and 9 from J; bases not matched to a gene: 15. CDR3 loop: CASSRWDRDRLGEQFF. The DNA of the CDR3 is TGTGCCAGCAGCCGGTGGGACAGGGATCGACTTGGTGAGCAGTTCTTC.